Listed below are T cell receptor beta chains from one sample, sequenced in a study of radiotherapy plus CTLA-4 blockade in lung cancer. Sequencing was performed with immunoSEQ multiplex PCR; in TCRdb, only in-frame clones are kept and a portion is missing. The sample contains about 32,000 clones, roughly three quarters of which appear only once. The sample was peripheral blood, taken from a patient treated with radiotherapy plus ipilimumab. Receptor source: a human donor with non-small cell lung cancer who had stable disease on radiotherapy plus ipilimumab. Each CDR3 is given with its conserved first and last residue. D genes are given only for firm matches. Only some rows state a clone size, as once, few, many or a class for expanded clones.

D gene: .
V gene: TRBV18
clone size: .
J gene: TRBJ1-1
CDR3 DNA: TGTGCCAGCTCATCTGCGAATATAGGGGCGACTGAAGCTTTCTTT
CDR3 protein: CASSSANIGATEAFF

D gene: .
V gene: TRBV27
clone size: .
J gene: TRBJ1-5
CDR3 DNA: TGTGCCAGCAGGAGGGGGGGATTTGGCAATCAGCCCCAGCATTTT
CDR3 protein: CASRRGGFGNQPQHF

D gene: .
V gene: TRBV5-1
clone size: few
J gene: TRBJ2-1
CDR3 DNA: TGCGCCAGCAGTAACGGGACTGTTTACAATGAGCAGTTCTTC
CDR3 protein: CASSNGTVYNEQFF

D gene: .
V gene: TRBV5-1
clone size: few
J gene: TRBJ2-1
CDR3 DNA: TGCGCCAGCAGCTTGGTAGTGGGGCTTGACAATGAGCAGTTCTTC
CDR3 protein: CASSLVVGLDNEQFF

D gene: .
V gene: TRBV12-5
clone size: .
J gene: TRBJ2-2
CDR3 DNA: TGTGCTAGTGGGCCGGACCTTGCCCTGCGATGGGATTCCGGGGAGCTGTTTTTT
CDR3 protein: CASGPDLALRWDSGELFF

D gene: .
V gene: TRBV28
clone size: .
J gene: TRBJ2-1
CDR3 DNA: TGTGCCAGCAGTTTCCCTGAGGGCAATGAGCAGTTCTTC
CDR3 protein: CASSFPEGNEQFF

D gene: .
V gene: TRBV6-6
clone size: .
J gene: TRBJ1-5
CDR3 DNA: TGTGCCAGCAGTCCCCCTAATCAGCCCCAGCATTTT
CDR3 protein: CASSPPNQPQHF

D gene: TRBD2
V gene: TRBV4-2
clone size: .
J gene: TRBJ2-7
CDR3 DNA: TGTGCCAGCAGCCAAGGACTAGCCGTTGGCTACGAGCAGTACTTC
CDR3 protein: CASSQGLAVGYEQYF

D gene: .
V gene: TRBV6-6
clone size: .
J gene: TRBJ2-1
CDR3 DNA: TGTGCCACCTGGAGGGCAGGGTATGGGAATGAGCAGTTCTTC
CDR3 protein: CATWRAGYGNEQFF

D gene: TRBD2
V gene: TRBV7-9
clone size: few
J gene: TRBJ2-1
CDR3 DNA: TGTGCCAGCAGCCCTAGCGGCCACTCCTACAATGAGCAGTTCTTC
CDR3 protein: CASSPSGHSYNEQFF

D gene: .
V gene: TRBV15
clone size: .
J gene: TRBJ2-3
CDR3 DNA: TGTGCCACCAGCAGAGAGATCAGTGGAGAGGGAATGAGGGGACCTAGCACAGATACGCAGTATTTT
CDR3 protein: CATSREISGEGMRGPSTDTQYF

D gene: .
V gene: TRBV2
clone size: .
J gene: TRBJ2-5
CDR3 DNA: TGTGCCAGCAGTGAGCGAGTTCTAGAAGAATTTAAGAGAACCCAGTACTTC
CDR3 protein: CASSERVLEEFKRTQYF

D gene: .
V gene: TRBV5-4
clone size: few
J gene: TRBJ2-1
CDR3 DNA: TGTGCCAGCAGATCCTCGTACAATGAGCAGTTCTTC
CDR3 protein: CASRSSYNEQFF

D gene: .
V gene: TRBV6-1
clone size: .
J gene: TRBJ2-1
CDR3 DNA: TGTGCCAGCAGTGAAGAGGTGGTAGCGGAGCAGTTCTTC
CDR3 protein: CASSEEVVAEQFF

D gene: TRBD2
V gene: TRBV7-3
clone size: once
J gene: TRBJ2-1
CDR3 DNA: TGTGCCAGCAGCCCACGCCCCCTTAGCGGGAGGGCCTGGGATGAGCAGTTCTTC
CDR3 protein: CASSPRPLSGRAWDEQFF

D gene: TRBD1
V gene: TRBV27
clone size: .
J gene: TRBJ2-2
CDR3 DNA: TGTGCCAGCAGTGCCGGGACAGGGTTCCCCGGGGAGCTGTTTTTT
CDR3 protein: CASSAGTGFPGELFF

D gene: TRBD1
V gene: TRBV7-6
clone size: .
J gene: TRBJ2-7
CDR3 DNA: TGTGCCAGCAGCTTAAGTTGGCAGGGGGACGAGCAGTACTTC
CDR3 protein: CASSLSWQGDEQYF

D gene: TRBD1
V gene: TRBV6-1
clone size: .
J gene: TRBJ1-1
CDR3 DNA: TGTGCCAGCGGGACAGGGGGCATCACTGAAGCTTTCTTT
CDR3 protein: CASGTGGITEAFF

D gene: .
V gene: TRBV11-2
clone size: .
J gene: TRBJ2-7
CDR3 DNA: TGTGCCAGCAGCTATGGAAGTGTGCCATCCTACGAGCAGTACTTC
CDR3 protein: CASSYGSVPSYEQYF

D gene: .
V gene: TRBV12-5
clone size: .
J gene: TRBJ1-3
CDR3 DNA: TGTGCTAGTGGTCCGGGACGGCGGTCCTCTGGAAACACCATATATTTT
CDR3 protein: CASGPGRRSSGNTIYF

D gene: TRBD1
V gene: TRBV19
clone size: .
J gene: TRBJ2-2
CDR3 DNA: TGTGCCAGTAGTACCAGGGACAGGCCCACCGGGGAGCTGTTTTTT
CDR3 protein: CASSTRDRPTGELFF

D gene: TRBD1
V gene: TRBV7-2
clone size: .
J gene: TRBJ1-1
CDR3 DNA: TGTGCCAGCAGCACCTGGACAGGGGGCGCGAGAACTGAAGCTTTCTTT
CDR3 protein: CASSTWTGGARTEAFF

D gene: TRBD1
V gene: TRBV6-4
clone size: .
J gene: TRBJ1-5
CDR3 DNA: TGTGCCAGCGGGACAGGGGGCAATCAGCCCCAGCATTTT
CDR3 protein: CASGTGGNQPQHF

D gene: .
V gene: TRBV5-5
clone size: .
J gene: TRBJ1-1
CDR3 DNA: TGTGCCAACTTAGGACGGTGCACTGAAGCTTTCTTT
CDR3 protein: CANLGRCTEAFF

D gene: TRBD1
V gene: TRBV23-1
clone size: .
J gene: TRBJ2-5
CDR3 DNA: TGCGCCAGCAGCCCCCGGGACAGGGTTCTGGCCCAGTACTTC
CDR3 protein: CASSPRDRVLAQYF

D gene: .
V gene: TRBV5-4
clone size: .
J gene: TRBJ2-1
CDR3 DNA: TGTGCCAGCAGCTTCTCGGGGTCCTACAATGAGCAGTTCTTC
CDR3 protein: CASSFSGSYNEQFF

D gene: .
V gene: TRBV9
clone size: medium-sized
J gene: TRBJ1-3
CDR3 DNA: TGTGCCAGCAGCTCCCGGACCCCCTCAGGAAACACCATATATTTT
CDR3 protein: CASSSRTPSGNTIYF